This entry lists 18 T cell receptor beta chains sequenced from one sample in a study of siplizumab effects on memory and regulatory T cells. Only in-frame clones appear in the TCRdb table, and some are missing; sequencing was by immunoSEQ multiplex PCR. This table holds around 120,000 clones, roughly 94% found once. The specimen sequenced was non-Treg CD4+ T cells sorted from blood. These receptors came from a human donor in good health.

The chain uses TRBV2 and TRBJ1-5; 9 bases agree with TRBD1. Trimming at V came to 6 bases and at J to 7 bases, leaving 10 bases not matched to a gene. Germline V gene sequence: CDR1 SNHLY, CDR2 FYNNEI. This CDR3 region has 15 residues. CDR3 residues: CASSPGQGLAQPQHF. The CDR3 region has the DNA TGTGCCAGCAGCCCTGGACAGGGGTTGGCCCAGCCCCAGCATTTT.

This rearrangement joins TRBV5-4 to TRBJ2-7; D may match TRBD1 or TRBD2 (6 bases each). V lost 0 bases to trimming and J lost 5 bases, with 9 bases between them. In germline, CDR1 is SGHNT, CDR2 YYREEE (reference sequence). The CDR3 is 13 residues long. CDR3 in amino acids: CASSLGRGDEQYF. The CDR3, as DNA: TGTGCCAGCAGCTTGGGTAGGGGGGACGAGCAGTACTTC. The full variable domain, in which reference TRBV5-4 and TRBJ2-7 provide the parts outside the CDR3, is ETGVTQSPTHLIKTRGQQVTLRCSSQSGHNTVSWYQQALGQGPQFIFQYYREEENGRGNFPPRFSGLQFPNYSSELNVNALELDDSALYLCASSLGRGDEQYFGPGTRLTVT.

This chain connects TRBV19 to TRBJ2-7, with a weak D call TRBD2 (6 bases). Deletions cut 6 bases from V and 2 bases from J, with 11 bases between. The CDR3 sequence is 13 residues long. CDR1 and CDR2 from the germline V gene are LNHDA and SQIVND (reference sequence). Here the CDR3 DNA reads TGTGCCAGTAGGCTGCGGGGTACCTACGAGCAGTACTTC. Translation gives CASRLRGTYEQYF.

This clone came up a few times. The chain recombines TRBV9 with TRBJ2-2; no reliable D call. The ends were cut back, 0 bases at V and 6 bases at J, with 9 bases in the middle. Germline CDR1 SGDLS, CDR2 YYNGEE. The CDR3 has 14 residues. This CDR3 reads CASSVAGWAGELFF. The CDR3 bases are TGTGCCAGCAGCGTAGCAGGATGGGCCGGGGAGCTGTTTTTT. The full variable domain, rest sourced from reference TRBV9 and TRBJ2-2, is DSGVTQTPKHLITATGQRVTLRCSPRSGDLSVYWYQQSLDQGLQFLIQYYNGEERAKGNILERFSAQQFPDLHSELNLSSLELGDSALYFCASSVAGWAGELFFGEGSRLTVL.

The chain recombines TRBV7-2 with TRBJ2-3, with 9 bases that match TRBD2. V lost 2 bases to trimming and J lost 2 bases; unmatched junction nucleotides: 5. Germline V gene lookup returns CDR1 SGHTA and CDR2 FQGNSA. This CDR3 has 16 residues. CDR3 region: CASSLNLAGFTDTQYF. The CDR3, as DNA: TGTGCCAGCAGCTTAAATCTAGCGGGGTTCACAGATACGCAGTATTTT.

This clone was found a few times. The rearrangement joins TRBV2 to TRBJ2-7; D unclear. With 9 bases removed from V and 0 bases from J, the gap between germline ends came to 12 bases. Per the germline V gene, CDR1 is SNHLY and CDR2 is FYNNEI. This CDR3 contains 13 residues. The CDR3 here is CASRMFGSYEQYF. The CDR3 coding sequence is TGTGCCAGTAGAATGTTTGGCTCCTACGAGCAGTACTTC.

V and J are TRBV5-1 and TRBJ2-3; D may be TRBD1 (6 bases). The V gene's germline CDR1 is SGHRS and CDR2 YFSETQ. Trimming left V 1 base short and J 4 bases short, with 13 bases between. The CDR3 spans 15 residues. The DNA for the CDR3 is TGCGCCAGCAGCTTGATGCAGGGGAGTGCAGATACGCAGTATTTT. It codes for CASSLMQGSADTQYF.

V gene TRBV6-4 combines with J gene TRBJ1-6; D is undetermined. The CDR3 extends over 14 amino acids. Trimming removed 5 bases from V and 7 bases from J, with 12 bases in between. CDR1 is MRHNA, CDR2 SNTAGT, per germline. For the CDR3, the DNA is TGTGCCAGCAGTCTTCACGGTGGGAATTCACCCCTCCACTTT. It specifies CASSLHGGNSPLHF.

This clone has only a few counts. This chain links TRBV30 with TRBJ1-1; no clear D gene. The CDR3 is made up of 11 amino acids. Germline V CDR1 and CDR2: GTSNPN, SVGIG (reference sequence). V lost 3 bases to trimming and J lost 5 bases, with 7 bases between them. This CDR3 reads CAWRIGTEAFF. CDR3 bases: TGTGCCTGGAGGATCGGGACTGAAGCTTTCTTT.

This clone was picked up one time. This rearrangement joins TRBV5-1 to TRBJ1-5; D is ambiguous. The CDR3 has 14 residues. The V gene's germline CDR1 is SGHRS and CDR2 YFSETQ. V lost 2 bases and J 4 bases, leaving 10 bases between the germline ends. CDR3 bases: TGCGCCAGCAGCTTCTTCGGGGAGAATCAGCCCCAGCATTTT. It codes for CASSFFGENQPQHF.

The chain recombines TRBV6-5 with TRBJ1-1; 10 bases fit TRBD1. The germline gives CDR1 MNHEY, CDR2 SVGAGI. CDR3 length equals 13 residues. J gave up 6 bases and V 5 bases, and 3 bases lay outside the gene matches. CDR3 protein: CASSRQGAAEAFF. The CDR3 region has the DNA TGTGCCAGCAGTCGACAGGGGGCGGCTGAAGCTTTCTTT.

The chain has TRBV5-4 and TRBJ2-7; 7 bases are shared with TRBD2. In germline, CDR1 is SGHNT, CDR2 YYREEE (reference sequence). The CDR3 is 14 residues long. V gave up 4 bases and J gave up 5 bases; unmatched junction bases: 9. The CDR3 DNA follows: TGTGCCAGCAGCGGCGGGGGAAGCGGCAACGAGCAGTACTTC. It translates to CASSGGGSGNEQYF.

The chain couples TRBV11-1 to TRBJ2-2; possibly TRBD2 for D (7 bases). This CDR3 has 17 amino acids. Per germline, CDR1 SGHAT and CDR2 FQDESV (reference sequence). V was pared by 2 bases and J by 5 bases, with 18 bases between. CDR3 residues: CASSLLLGGRRTGELFF. CDR3 DNA: TGTGCCAGCAGCTTACTCCTCGGGGGGCGTCGGACCGGGGAGCTGTTTTTT.

This clone was counted between two and nine times. The genes are TRBV6-6 and TRBJ1-6; 9 bases match TRBD1. V shed 5 bases, J shed 5 bases, and the junction held 7 bases outside the gene matches. The CDR3 is 16 amino acids. CDR1 MNHNY and CDR2 SVGAGI come from the germline V gene (reference sequence). CDR3 sequence (DNA): TGTGCCAGCAGTCCCCCCCGGGACAGGGATAATTCACCCCTCCACTTT. This translates into CASSPPRDRDNSPLHF.

The chain employs TRBV5-1 and TRBJ2-7, with TRBD1 identical over 10 bases. CDR1 SGHRS and CDR2 YFSETQ come from the germline V gene. Trimming took 2 bases from V and 4 from J; bases not matched to a gene: 18. CDR3 length: 19 amino acids. This CDR3 reads CASSFRSVGTGTGAYEQYF. In DNA form, the CDR3 reads TGCGCCAGCAGCTTCCGCTCGGTAGGAACCGGGACAGGGGCATACGAGCAGTACTTC.

The gene calls are TRBV7-2 and TRBJ1-2, with TRBD1 as a possible D gene (6 bases). V lost 5 bases and J 4 bases, leaving 20 bases between the germline ends. This CDR3 has 16 residues. CDR1 SGHTA and CDR2 FQGNSA come from the germline V gene. The CDR3: CASSPESGVSSYGYTF. In DNA, the CDR3 is TGTGCCAGCAGCCCCGAGTCAGGGGTTTCCAGCTATGGCTACACCTTC.

CDR3 sequence reads: CASSVGWGETQYF. The CDR3 nucleotides are TGCGCCAGCAGCGTGGGTTGGGGAGAGACCCAGTACTTC. This chain links TRBV5-1 with TRBJ2-5; D is uncertain. V dropped 4 bases and J dropped 4 bases, with 11 bases sitting between them. The germline CDR1 and CDR2 sequences are SGHRS and YFSETQ. The CDR3 contains 13 residues. Using reference TRBV5-1 and TRBJ2-5 for the parts outside the CDR3, the full variable domain is KAGVTQTPRYLIKTRGQQVTLSCSPISGHRSVSWYQQTPGQGLQFLFEYFSETQRNKGNFPGRFSGRQFSNSRSEMNVSTLELGDSALYLCASSVGWGETQYFGPGTRLLVL.

The chain has TRBV6-5 and TRBJ2-1; a weak D match, TRBD2 (7 bases). The CDR3 is made up of 15 amino acids. V gave up 6 bases and J gave up 2 bases, with 14 bases separating them. From germline, CDR1 is MNHEY and CDR2 SVGAGI. CDR3 region: CASRKGGDTYNEQFF. CDR3 bases: TGTGCCAGCAGAAAGGGGGGGGATACCTACAATGAGCAGTTCTTC.